The subject of this entry is one TCR beta chain. Libraries were prepared by immunoSEQ multiplex PCR; TCRdb keeps only in-frame clonotypes and omits some of them. The repertoire holds 95,000 to 110,000 clones, with roughly nine tenths as singletons. The record originates from a study of T cell responses to AZD1222 COVID-19 vaccine. V was cut by 4 bases and J by 8 bases, with 14 bases left in between. The germline gives CDR1 SEHNR, CDR2 FQNEAQ (reference sequence). There are 13 residues in the CDR3. The TCR comes from an adult who received the MenACWY meningococcal vaccine as a control. Material: peripheral blood, obtained 28 days after the second dose of the MenACWY control vaccine. V and J are TRBV7-9 and TRBJ1-2; D is uncertain. This chain's CDR3 is CASSSRVYEGYTF. The CDR3 DNA follows: TGTGCCAGCAGCTCGCGGGTCTACGAAGGCTACACCTTC.